This T cell receptor beta chain was observed in a study of cytomegalovirus exposure and HLA in healthy donors. Points from the study as a whole: The dataset shows that most TCR sequences were rare, while some public TCRs occurred in many donors. As a later analysis showed, a missense DCLRE1C variant was linked to trimming of TCR beta V- and J-genes. At a 0.05 false discovery rate, a later analysis found over 15,000 TCR beta sequences to be associated with HLA alleles. Within an earlier analysis, most TCR beta V segments proved productive either about 87% or about 30% of the time.

The PCR used 60 Vbeta and 13 Jbeta primers. TCRdb's copy holds only in-frame clones and misses some; the assay was immunoSEQ multiplex PCR. This sample has about 140,000 clones; approximately 72% occur once, and the top ten carry under 7.5%. This clone was seen only once. The antigen is not known. The germline CDR1 and CDR2 sequences are MNHEY and SVGAGI. This CDR3 is built from 14 residues. The ends were cut back, 2 bases at V and 1 base at J, with 8 bases in the middle. The genes are TRBV6-5 and TRBJ1-1; tentatively, D is TRBD1 (5 bases). The receptor's source is a woman aged 60 to 75 in good health and CMV-seronegative. Sequenced: PBMCs. The CDR3 loop is CASSYPGGNTEAFF. The CDR3 nucleotides read TGTGCCAGCAGTTACCCCGGGGGGAACACTGAAGCTTTCTTT.